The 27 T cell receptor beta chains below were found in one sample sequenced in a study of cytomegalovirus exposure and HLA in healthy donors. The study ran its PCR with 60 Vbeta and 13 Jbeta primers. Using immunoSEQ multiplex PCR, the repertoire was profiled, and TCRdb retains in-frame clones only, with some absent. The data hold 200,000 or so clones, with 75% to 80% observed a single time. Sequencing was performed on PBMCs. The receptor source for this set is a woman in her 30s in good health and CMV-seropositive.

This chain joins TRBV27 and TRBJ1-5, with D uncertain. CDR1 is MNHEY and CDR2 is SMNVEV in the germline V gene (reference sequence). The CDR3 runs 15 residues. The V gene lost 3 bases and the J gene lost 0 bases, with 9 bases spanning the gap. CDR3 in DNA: TGTGCCAGCAGTTTGTACGGGTATAGCAATCAGCCCCAGCATTTT. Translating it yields CASSLYGYSNQPQHF.

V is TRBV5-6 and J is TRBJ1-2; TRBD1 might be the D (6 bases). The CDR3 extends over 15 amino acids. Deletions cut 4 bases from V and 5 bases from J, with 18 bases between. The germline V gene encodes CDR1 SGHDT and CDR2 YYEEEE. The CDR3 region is CASSLPVGGAYGYTF. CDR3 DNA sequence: TGTGCCAGCAGCCTACCCGTTGGGGGGGCGTATGGCTACACCTTC. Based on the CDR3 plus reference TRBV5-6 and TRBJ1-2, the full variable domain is DAGVTQSPTHLIKTRGQQVTLRCSPKSGHDTVSWYQQALGQGPQFIFQYYEEEERQRGNFPDRFSGHQFPNYSSELNVNALLLGDSALYLCASSLPVGGAYGYTFGSGTRLTVV.

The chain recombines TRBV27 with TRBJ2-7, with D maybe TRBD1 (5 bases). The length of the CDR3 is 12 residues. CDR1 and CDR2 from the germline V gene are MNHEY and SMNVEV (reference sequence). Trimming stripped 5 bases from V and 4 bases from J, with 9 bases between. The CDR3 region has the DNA TGTGCCAGCAGTCCGAAGGGGTACGAGCAGTACTTC. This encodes CASSPKGYEQYF.

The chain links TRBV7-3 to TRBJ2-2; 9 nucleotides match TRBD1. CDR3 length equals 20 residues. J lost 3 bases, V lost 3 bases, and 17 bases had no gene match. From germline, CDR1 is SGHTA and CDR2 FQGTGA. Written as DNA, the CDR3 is TGTGCCAGCAGCTTTGATTATAAGGGACAGGGAGTTTTTGACACCGGGGAGCTGTTTTTT. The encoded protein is CASSFDYKGQGVFDTGELFF.

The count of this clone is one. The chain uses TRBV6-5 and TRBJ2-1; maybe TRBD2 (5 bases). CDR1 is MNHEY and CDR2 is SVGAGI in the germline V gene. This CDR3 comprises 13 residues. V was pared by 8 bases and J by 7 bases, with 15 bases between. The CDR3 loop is CASRSPGTNEQFF. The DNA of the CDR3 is TGTGCCAGCCGGAGCCCGGGAACTAATGAGCAGTTCTTC.

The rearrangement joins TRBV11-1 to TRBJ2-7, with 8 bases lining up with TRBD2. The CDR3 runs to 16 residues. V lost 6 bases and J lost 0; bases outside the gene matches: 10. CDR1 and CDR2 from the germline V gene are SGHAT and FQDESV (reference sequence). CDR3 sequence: CASSSWDSGDSYEQYF. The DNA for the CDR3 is TGTGCCAGCAGTTCTTGGGATAGCGGGGACTCCTACGAGCAGTACTTC.

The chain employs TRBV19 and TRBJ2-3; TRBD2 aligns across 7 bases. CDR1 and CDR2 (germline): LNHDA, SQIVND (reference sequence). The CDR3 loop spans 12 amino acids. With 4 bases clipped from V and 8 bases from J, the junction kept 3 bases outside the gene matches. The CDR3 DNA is TGTGCCAGTAGTAACCAGCGGGGTACGCAGTATTTT. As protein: CASSNQRGTQYF.

The CDR3 is CASSSSTGYNEQFF. CDR3 DNA sequence: TGTGCCAGCAGTTCCTCCACCGGGTACAATGAGCAGTTCTTC. The chain employs TRBV27 and TRBJ2-1; D uncertain. V gave up 4 bases and J gave up 4 bases, with 11 bases separating them. Germline CDR1 is MNHEY and CDR2 is SMNVEV (reference sequence). The CDR3 spans 14 residues.

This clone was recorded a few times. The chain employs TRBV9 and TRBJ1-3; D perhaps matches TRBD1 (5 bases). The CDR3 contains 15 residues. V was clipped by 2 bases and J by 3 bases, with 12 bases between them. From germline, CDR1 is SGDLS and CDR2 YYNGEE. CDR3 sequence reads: CASSVGGVGGNTIYF. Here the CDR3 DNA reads TGTGCCAGCAGCGTGGGGGGAGTGGGTGGAAACACCATATATTTT.

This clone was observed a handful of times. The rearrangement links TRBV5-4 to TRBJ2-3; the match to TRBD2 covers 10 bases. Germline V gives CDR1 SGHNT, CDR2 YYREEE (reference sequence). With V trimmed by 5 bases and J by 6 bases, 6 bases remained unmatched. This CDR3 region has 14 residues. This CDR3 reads CASRSGTSDDTQYF. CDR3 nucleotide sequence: TGTGCCAGCAGGTCCGGGACTAGCGACGATACGCAGTATTTT.

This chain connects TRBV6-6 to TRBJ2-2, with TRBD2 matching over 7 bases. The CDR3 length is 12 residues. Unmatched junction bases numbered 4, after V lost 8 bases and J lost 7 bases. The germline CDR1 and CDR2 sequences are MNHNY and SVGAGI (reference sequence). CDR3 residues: CASPGRVGELFF. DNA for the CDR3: TGTGCCAGCCCGGGGAGGGTCGGGGAGCTGTTTTTT.

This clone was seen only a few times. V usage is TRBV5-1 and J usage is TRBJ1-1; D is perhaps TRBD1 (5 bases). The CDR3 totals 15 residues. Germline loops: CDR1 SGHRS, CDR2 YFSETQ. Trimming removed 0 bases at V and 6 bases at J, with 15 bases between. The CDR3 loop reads CASSLAQGNRAEAFF. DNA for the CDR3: TGCGCCAGCAGCTTGGCTCAGGGTAACAGAGCTGAAGCTTTCTTT.

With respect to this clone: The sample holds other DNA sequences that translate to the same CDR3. CDR3 sequence: CASSSRLAGDTDTQYF. In nucleotides, the CDR3 is TGTGCCAGCAGCTCCAGACTAGCGGGGGACACAGATACGCAGTATTTT. J is TRBJ2-3 and V is TRBV7-6; TRBD2 aligns across 12 bases. This CDR3 contains 16 residues. Trimming removed 4 bases from V and 2 bases from J; junction bases left unmatched: 4. Germline values: CDR1 SGHVS, CDR2 FNYEAQ.

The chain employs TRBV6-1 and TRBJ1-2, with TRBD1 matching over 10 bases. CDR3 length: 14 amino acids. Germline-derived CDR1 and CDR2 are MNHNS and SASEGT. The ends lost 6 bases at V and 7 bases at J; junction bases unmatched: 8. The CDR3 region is CASRRDGTGAGYTF. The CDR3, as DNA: TGTGCCAGCAGGCGCGATGGGACAGGGGCTGGCTACACCTTC.

CDR3 sequence (DNA): TGCGCCAGCAGCCAAGGACAGGTCAACACTGAAGCTTTCTTT. This translates into CASSQGQVNTEAFF. The gene calls are TRBV4-1 and TRBJ1-1, with a tentative D call TRBD1 (6 bases). V lost 1 base and J 2 bases, leaving 8 bases between the germline ends. This CDR3 region has 14 residues. The germline V gene encodes CDR1 MGHRA and CDR2 YSYEKL.

Here the CDR3 DNA reads TGTGCCAGCAGTTTATACGGGGACTTCTATGGCTACACCTTC. Translation: CASSLYGDFYGYTF. The rearrangement links TRBV27 to TRBJ1-2; possibly TRBD1 for D (5 bases). Germline V gives CDR1 MNHEY, CDR2 SMNVEV (reference sequence). This CDR3 is built from 14 residues. Between the trimmed V and J ends, which lost 1 base and 4 bases, there was a span of 10 bases.

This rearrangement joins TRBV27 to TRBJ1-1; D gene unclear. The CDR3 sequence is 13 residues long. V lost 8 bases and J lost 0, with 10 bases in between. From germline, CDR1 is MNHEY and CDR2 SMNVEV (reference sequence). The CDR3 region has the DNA TGTGCCAGCTTAACAGAGATGAACACTGAAGCTTTCTTT. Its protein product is CASLTEMNTEAFF.

The CDR3 DNA sequence: TGTGCCAGCAGCCCCGGGCGGGGGCTCGGAAACACCATATATTTT. It encodes CASSPGRGLGNTIYF. This chain links TRBV7-3 with TRBJ1-3; tentative D call: TRBD1 (6 bases). Trimming left V 5 bases short and J 4 bases short, with 15 bases between. CDR1 and CDR2 (germline): SGHTA, FQGTGA. The CDR3 covers 15 residues. Filled out from reference TRBV7-3 and TRBJ1-3, the complete variable domain reads GAGVSQTPSNKVTEKGKYVELRCDPISGHTALYWYRQSLGQGPEFLIYFQGTGAADDSGLPNDRFFAVRPEGSVSTLKIQRTERGDSAVYLCASSPGRGLGNTIYFGEGSWLTVV.

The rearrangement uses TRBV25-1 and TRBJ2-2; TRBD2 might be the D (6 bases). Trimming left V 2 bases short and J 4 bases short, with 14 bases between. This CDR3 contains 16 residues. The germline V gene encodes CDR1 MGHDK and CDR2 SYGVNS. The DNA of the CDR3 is TGTGCCAGCAGTGAAGCAGGGAGGTCTGGCACCGGGGAGCTGTTTTTT. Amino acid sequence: CASSEAGRSGTGELFF.

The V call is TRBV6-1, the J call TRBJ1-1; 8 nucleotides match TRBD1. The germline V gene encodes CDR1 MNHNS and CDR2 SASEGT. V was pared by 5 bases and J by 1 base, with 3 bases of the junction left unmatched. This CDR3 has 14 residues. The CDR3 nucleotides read TGTGCCAGCAGTTATCAGGGGGCGAACACTGAAGCTTTCTTT. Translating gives CASSYQGANTEAFF.

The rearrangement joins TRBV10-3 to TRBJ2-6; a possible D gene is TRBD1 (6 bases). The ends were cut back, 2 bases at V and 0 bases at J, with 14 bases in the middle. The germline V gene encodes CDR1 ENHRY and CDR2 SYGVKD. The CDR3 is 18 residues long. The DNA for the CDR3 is TGTGCCATCAGTGAGGTGGGGGCCACGGGCTCTGGGGCCAACGTCCTGACTTTC. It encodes CAISEVGATGSGANVLTF.

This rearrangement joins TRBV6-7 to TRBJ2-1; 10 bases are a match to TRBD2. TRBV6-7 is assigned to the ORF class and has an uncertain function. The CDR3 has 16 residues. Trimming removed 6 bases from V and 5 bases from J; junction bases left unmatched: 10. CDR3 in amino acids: CASSSQRTSGHNEQFF. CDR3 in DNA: TGTGCCAGCAGCTCCCAACGGACTAGCGGCCACAATGAGCAGTTCTTC.

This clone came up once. CDR3 loop: CASSLRMKGGQETQYF. CDR3 DNA: TGTGCCAGCAGCTTACGGATGAAGGGGGGGCAAGAGACCCAGTACTTC. The chain carries TRBV11-3 and TRBJ2-5; D perhaps matches TRBD2 (7 bases). CDR3 length: 16 residues. Trimming shortened V by 2 bases and J by 2 bases, and 15 bases separated the two germline ends. CDR1 and CDR2 (germline): SGHNT, YENEEA.

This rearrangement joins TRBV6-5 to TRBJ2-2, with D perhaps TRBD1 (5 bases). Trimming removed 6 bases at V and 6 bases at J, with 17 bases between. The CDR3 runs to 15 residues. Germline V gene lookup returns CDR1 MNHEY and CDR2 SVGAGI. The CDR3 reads CASRPPGQRAGELFF. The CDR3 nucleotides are TGTGCCAGCAGACCTCCTGGACAAAGAGCCGGGGAGCTGTTTTTT.

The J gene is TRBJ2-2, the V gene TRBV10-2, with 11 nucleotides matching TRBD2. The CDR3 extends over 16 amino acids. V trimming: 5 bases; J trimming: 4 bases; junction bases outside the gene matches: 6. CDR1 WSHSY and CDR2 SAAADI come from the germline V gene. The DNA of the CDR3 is TGCGCCAGCAGTCTGACTAGCGGGACCCCCACCGGGGAGCTGTTTTTT. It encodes CASSLTSGTPTGELFF.

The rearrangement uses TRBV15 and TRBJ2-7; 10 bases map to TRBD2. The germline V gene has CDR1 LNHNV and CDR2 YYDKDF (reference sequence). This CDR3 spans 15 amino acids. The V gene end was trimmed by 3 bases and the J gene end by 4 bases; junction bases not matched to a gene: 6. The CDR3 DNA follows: TGTGCCACCAGCAGCCTAGCGGGGGTTGAGTACGAGCAGTACTTC. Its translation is CATSSLAGVEYEQYF. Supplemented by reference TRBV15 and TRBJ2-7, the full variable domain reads DAMVIQNPRYQVTQFGKPVTLSCSQTLNHNVMYWYQQKSSQAPKLLFHYYDKDFNNEADTPDNFQSRRPNTSFCFLDIRSPGLGDTAMYLCATSSLAGVEYEQYFGPGTRLTVT.

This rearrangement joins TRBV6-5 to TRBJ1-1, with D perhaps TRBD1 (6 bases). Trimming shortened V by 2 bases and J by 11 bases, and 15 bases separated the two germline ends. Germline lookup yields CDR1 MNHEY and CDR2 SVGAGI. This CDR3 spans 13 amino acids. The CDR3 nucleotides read TGTGCCAGCAGTTACCCACCGGGACACGTGGCTTTCTTT. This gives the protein CASSYPPGHVAFF.